This entry lists 20 T cell receptor beta chains sequenced from one sample in a study of T cell responses to AZD1222 COVID-19 vaccine. TCRdb's copy holds only in-frame clones and misses some; the assay was immunoSEQ multiplex PCR. The sample includes 100,000 to 150,000 clones, approximately 91% of them seen just once. The sequencing used peripheral blood, collected on day 0 of AZD1222 vaccination. All receptors come from an adult in good health.

This chain connects TRBV19 to TRBJ1-5, with no clear D. Germline values: CDR1 LNHDA, CDR2 SQIVND (reference sequence). The CDR3 extends over 13 amino acids. Between the trimmed V and J ends, which lost 7 bases and 5 bases, there was a span of 12 bases. The CDR3 is CASNRGRDQPQHF. The CDR3 coding sequence is TGTGCCAGTAATCGGGGAAGGGATCAGCCCCAGCATTTT.

The rearrangement uses TRBV2 and TRBJ2-7; D may be TRBD1 (6 bases). The V gene's germline CDR1 is SNHLY and CDR2 FYNNEI. This CDR3 comprises 13 residues. Trimming removed 4 bases from V and 4 bases from J, with 11 bases in between. CDR3 DNA sequence: TGTGCCAGCAGTGGAGGCAGGGGTTACGAGCAGTACTTC. The encoded protein is CASSGGRGYEQYF.

The CDR3 here is CASSPQGQAISGNTIYF. In DNA form, the CDR3 reads TGTGCCAGCAGCCCCCAAGGACAGGCGATCTCTGGAAACACCATATATTTT. The chain joins TRBV9 to TRBJ1-3; 7 bases map to TRBD1. CDR3 length: 17 residues. V lost 4 bases and J lost 0; bases outside the gene matches: 10. Looked up from germline, CDR1 is SGDLS and CDR2 is YYNGEE.

This clone occurred once. This chain links TRBV27 with TRBJ2-7; D call uncertain. This CDR3 is 15 amino acids long. Trimming stripped 1 base from V and 2 bases from J, with 12 bases between. Germline CDR1 MNHEY, CDR2 SMNVEV (reference sequence). This chain's CDR3 is CASSLLGSRPYEQYF. CDR3 nucleotide sequence: TGTGCCAGCAGTTTATTGGGCAGCAGACCCTACGAGCAGTACTTC.

V gene TRBV19 combines with J gene TRBJ1-5, with D unclear. This CDR3 has 15 residues. CDR1 and CDR2 (germline): LNHDA, SQIVND (reference sequence). V lost 5 bases to trimming and J lost 3 bases, with 14 bases between them. In DNA form, the CDR3 reads TGTGCCAGTAGTTGGAGCCGGGATCTCAATCAGCCCCAGCATTTT. Translated, it gives CASSWSRDLNQPQHF.

This rearrangement joins TRBV5-1 to TRBJ2-5; TRBD2 aligns across 7 bases. Germline lookup yields CDR1 SGHRS and CDR2 YFSETQ. The J segment lost 2 bases and the V segment lost 0 bases, leaving 7 bases of the junction unmatched. This CDR3 has 16 residues. As DNA, the CDR3 is TGCGCCAGCAGCTTGGCCGGGGGACTATATCAAGAGACCCAGTACTTC. Protein product: CASSLAGGLYQETQYF.

The chain combines TRBV18 with TRBJ1-1, with 10 bases lining up with TRBD1. J gave up 4 bases and V 3 bases, and 2 bases lay outside the gene matches. From germline, CDR1 is KGHSH and CDR2 LQKENI. The CDR3 runs 14 residues. CDR3: CASSPGQGTTEAFF. CDR3 DNA sequence: TGTGCCAGCTCACCGGGACAGGGGACCACTGAAGCTTTCTTT.

The chain carries TRBV21-1 and TRBJ2-3; whether TRBD2, the table's D call, matches the DNA was not checked. TRBV21-1 is annotated as a pseudogene. The CDR3 consists of 17 residues. CDR3 protein: CASSARKRGRPFDTQYF. The CDR3 nucleotides are TGTGCCAGCAGCGCACGAAAGCGGGGGCGCCCTTTTGATACGCAGTATTTT.

The chain links TRBV2 to TRBJ1-5, with unresolved D. Germline V gene lookup returns CDR1 SNHLY and CDR2 FYNNEI. This CDR3 contains 13 residues. The V end was cut by 2 bases, the J end by 6 bases, with 8 bases between. CDR3 in amino acids: CASSESAVQPQHF. In nucleotides, the CDR3 is TGTGCCAGCAGTGAATCGGCGGTTCAGCCCCAGCATTTT.

CDR3 amino acids: CASRPPNTEQPQHF. The DNA for the CDR3 is TGTGCCAGCAGACCCCCGAACACCGAACAGCCCCAGCATTTT. The gene calls are TRBV2 and TRBJ1-5; the D is unclear. V was cut by 6 bases and J by 7 bases, with 16 bases left in between. The CDR3 consists of 14 residues. The V gene's germline CDR1 is SNHLY and CDR2 FYNNEI.

The V and J genes are TRBV11-2 and TRBJ2-3; tentative D call: TRBD1 (5 bases). The CDR3 loop spans 14 amino acids. V was pared by 4 bases and J by 0 bases, with 8 bases between. The germline V gene has CDR1 SGHAT and CDR2 FQNNGV. CDR3 loop: CASSSQGSTDTQYF. Written as DNA, the CDR3 is TGTGCCAGCAGCTCCCAGGGCAGCACAGATACGCAGTATTTT. The whole variable domain, filled in from reference TRBV11-2 and TRBJ2-3, reads EAGVAQSPRYKIIEKRQSVAFWCNPISGHATLYWYQQILGQGPKLLIQFQNNGVVDDSQLPKDRFSAERLKGVDSTLKIQPAKLEDSAVYLCASSSQGSTDTQYFGPGTRLTVL.

The chain has TRBV9 and TRBJ2-6; D uncertain. V was cut by 7 bases and J by 0 bases, with 8 bases left in between. Germline V gene sequence: CDR1 SGDLS, CDR2 YYNGEE. The CDR3 extends over 14 amino acids. The CDR3 DNA is TGTGCCAGCTCCACAGTCTCTGGGGCCAACGTCCTGACTTTC. Its protein is CASSTVSGANVLTF.

The chain joins TRBV18 to TRBJ2-1; D gene ambiguous. This CDR3 is built from 13 residues. The germline V and J ends were trimmed by 4 bases and 5 bases, with 9 bases remaining between them. The germline gives CDR1 KGHSH, CDR2 LQKENI. The chain's CDR3 is CASSLGRNNEQFF. CDR3 bases: TGTGCCAGCTCACTAGGACGGAACAATGAGCAGTTCTTC.

This clone was seen only a few times. The chain uses TRBV7-9 and TRBJ1-1, with 8 bases lining up with TRBD1. Trimming at V came to 5 bases and at J to 5 bases, leaving 10 bases not matched to a gene. From germline, CDR1 is SEHNR and CDR2 FQNEAQ (reference sequence). The CDR3 runs 15 residues. In DNA form, the CDR3 reads TGTGCCAGCAGCCTCAGTGGACAGGGATGGACTGAAGCTTTCTTT. It translates to CASSLSGQGWTEAFF.

This chain uses TRBV19 with TRBJ1-6; possible D gene TRBD1, 6 bases. Trimming took off 7 bases at V and 5 bases at J, with 9 bases between the two ends. The length of the CDR3 is 13 residues. Germline values: CDR1 LNHDA, CDR2 SQIVND (reference sequence). CDR3 sequence: CASNGGDNSPLHF. The CDR3 DNA reads TGTGCCAGTAACGGGGGCGATAATTCACCCCTCCACTTT.

This rearrangement joins TRBV20-1 to TRBJ1-1; maybe TRBD1 (5 bases). The germline CDR1 and CDR2 sequences are DFQATT and SNEGSKA (reference sequence). The ends were cut back, 6 bases at V and 8 bases at J, with 13 bases in the middle. The CDR3 totals 11 residues. Here the CDR3 DNA reads TGCAGTGCCGTTCCGGGGCGAGAAGCTTTCTTT. This translates into CSAVPGREAFF.

The rearrangement links TRBV2 to TRBJ1-2, with 9 bases lining up with TRBD1. There are 16 residues in the CDR3. Trimming at V came to 2 bases and at J to 8 bases, leaving 12 bases not matched to a gene. Germline V lookup: CDR1 SNHLY, CDR2 FYNNEI. The CDR3 nucleotides are TGTGCCAGCAGTGAACAGGGGAACAGGGGGCTGGAAGGCTACACCTTC. It codes for CASSEQGNRGLEGYTF.

The CDR3, as DNA: TGTGCCAGCAGTGAACCCGCTAGGGGGAGCGCTTTCTTT. It specifies CASSEPARGSAFF. V usage is TRBV6-1 and J usage is TRBJ1-1, with D perhaps TRBD1 (6 bases). Germline loops: CDR1 MNHNS, CDR2 SASEGT. The CDR3 contains 13 residues. V was clipped by 2 bases and J by 11 bases, with 15 bases between them.

As DNA, the CDR3 is TGCGCCAGCAGCTTGGAACGGGGGAGCAATTCACCCCTCCACTTT. Protein sequence: CASSLERGSNSPLHF. The V gene is TRBV5-1, the J gene TRBJ1-6; TRBD1 is a possible D gene (5 bases). Trimming shortened V by 0 bases and J by 7 bases, and 11 bases separated the two germline ends. CDR3 length: 15 amino acids. CDR1 and CDR2 (germline): SGHRS, YFSETQ.

The rearrangement links TRBV18 to TRBJ1-2; D perhaps matches TRBD1 (6 bases). Germline CDR1 is KGHSH and CDR2 is LQKENI. The CDR3 extends over 14 amino acids. The ends were cut back, 4 bases at V and 1 base at J, with 10 bases in the middle. In DNA, the CDR3 is TGTGCCAGCTCACAGGACAGATATAACTATGGCTACACCTTC. It is translated as CASSQDRYNYGYTF.